This TCR beta chain was identified during a study of blood T cell repertoires in COVID-19. V lost 7 bases to trimming and J lost 0 bases, with 8 bases between them. This CDR3 is built from 13 residues. Germline V CDR1 and CDR2: SGHRS, YFSETQ. Only in-frame clones appear in the TCRdb table, and some are missing; sequencing was by immunoSEQ multiplex PCR. The sample includes about 170,000 clones, 84% of them seen just once. Seattle's enrolled individuals joined amid active infection and were then monitored longitudinally. The sequenced sample consisted of peripheral blood. The chain recombines TRBV5-1 with TRBJ2-1, with D possibly TRBD1 on 6 matching bases. The sequence derives from a woman between 65 and 79 years old with COVID-19, enrolled during active disease. CDR3 region: CASGQSSYNEQFF. In DNA, the CDR3 is TGCGCCAGCGGACAGAGCTCCTACAATGAGCAGTTCTTC.